A selection of T cell receptor beta chains follows, all from one sample in a study of beta chain features in type 1 diabetes. Generated by immunoSEQ multiplex PCR, the TCRdb table keeps only in-frame clones and is missing some. Of about 360,000 clones in the sample, roughly an eighth were seen once. The specimen sequenced was naive CD4+ T cells from blood. The receptor source for this set is a man between 18 and 35 years old in good health. The CDR3 runs from the conserved cysteine through the conserved F or W. The order of the fields is D gene, J gene, V gene, clone size, CDR3 protein, CDR3 DNA. D genes are given only for firm matches. The listing skips clone size in some rows; elsewhere it reads once, few, many or a size class.

NA,TRBJ2-1,TRBV15,few,CATSRDRGRSYNEQFF,TGTGCCACCAGCAGAGACAGGGGACGCTCCTACAATGAGCAGTTCTTC
NA,TRBJ2-5,TRBV6-6,NA,CASSLPGETQYF,TGTGCCAGCAGTCTTCCGGGGGAGACCCAGTACTTC
NA,TRBJ2-5,TRBV9,NA,CASSFWGEGYETQYF,TGTGCCAGCAGTTTTTGGGGGGAAGGTTACGAGACCCAGTACTTC
TRBD2,TRBJ2-1,TRBV18,few,CASSPLGGASWEQFF,TGTGCCAGCTCACCACTCGGGGGGGCGAGCTGGGAGCAGTTCTTC
TRBD2,TRBJ2-5,TRBV29-1,many,CSVRTSGIETQYF,TGCAGCGTCAGGACTAGCGGGATAGAGACCCAGTACTTC
NA,TRBJ2-1,TRBV5-4,many,CASSTGQSYEQFF,TGTGCCAGCAGCACAGGACAGTCCTATGAGCAGTTCTTC
TRBD1,TRBJ2-7,TRBV19,NA,CASSTRGHYEQYF,TGTGCCAGTAGTACAAGGGGGCACTACGAGCAGTACTTC
NA,TRBJ2-6,TRBV7-6,few,CASSPLSGANVLTF,TGTGCCAGCAGCCCTCTGTCTGGGGCCAACGTCCTGACTTTC
TRBD1,TRBJ2-7,TRBV6-5,NA,CASSYGTGGSEQYF,TGTGCCAGCAGTTACGGGACAGGGGGCTCCGAGCAGTACTTC
TRBD1,TRBJ1-2,TRBV5-1,NA,CASSTDRAGGYTF,TGCGCCAGCAGCACGGACAGGGCTGGTGGCTACACCTTC
TRBD2,TRBJ2-7,TRBV28,few,CASSLLAGGPLGQYF,TGTGCCAGCAGTTTACTAGCGGGAGGGCCTTTGGGGCAGTACTTC
NA,TRBJ2-5,TRBV9,few,CASSKTSQQETQYF,TGTGCCAGCAGCAAAACTAGCCAGCAAGAGACCCAGTACTTC
NA,TRBJ1-4,TRBV7-9,few,CASSLISWGRINEKLFF,TGTGCCAGCAGCTTAATCTCGTGGGGCAGGATCAATGAAAAACTGTTTTTT
NA,TRBJ2-3,TRBV5-4,few,CASSLEVAGAGPDTQYF,TGTGCCAGCAGCTTGGAGGTTGCGGGGGCGGGTCCAGATACGCAGTATTTT
NA,TRBJ2-6,TRBV5-6,NA,CASSQSQVGANVLTF,TGTGCCAGCAGCCAGTCTCAGGTTGGGGCCAACGTCCTGACTTTC
NA,TRBJ2-1,TRBV7-9,few,CASSRPTQDFRDEQFF,TGTGCCAGCAGCCGACCTACCCAGGACTTTCGGGATGAGCAGTTCTTC
TRBD1,TRBJ1-1,TRBV5-1,few,CASSLGTGHTEAFF,TGCGCCAGCAGCTTGGGGACAGGGCACACTGAAGCTTTCTTT
NA,TRBJ1-2,TRBV19,NA,CASSTPGSRGYGYTF,TGTGCCAGTAGTACCCCGGGATCTCGGGGCTATGGCTACACCTTC
TRBD2,TRBJ2-1,TRBV30,few,CAWSAGTNYNEQFF,TGTGCCTGGAGTGCCGGGACTAACTACAATGAGCAGTTCTTC
TRBD2,TRBJ2-7,TRBV28,NA,CASESSGFEQYF,TGTGCCAGCGAGTCTAGCGGGTTCGAGCAGTACTTC
NA,TRBJ2-7,TRBV7-9,few,CASSSNRTTINYEQYF,TGTGCCAGCAGCTCGAACCGGACTACGATAAATTACGAGCAGTACTTC
NA,TRBJ2-1,TRBV7-9,few,CASSSRSGYSGAYNEQFF,TGTGCCAGCAGCTCTAGGTCGGGTTACAGCGGAGCCTACAATGAGCAGTTCTTC
TRBD2,TRBJ2-7,TRBV5-1,few,CASSLGLAGTYEQYF,TGCGCCAGCAGCTTGGGACTAGCGGGGACCTACGAGCAGTACTTC
NA,TRBJ1-5,TRBV6-5,NA,CASSPTGPSPQHF,TGTGCCAGCAGTCCCACAGGCCCTAGTCCCCAGCATTTT
NA,TRBJ1-2,TRBV9,few,CASTGSPNYGYTF,TGTGCCAGCACCGGGTCCCCTAACTATGGCTACACCTTC
NA,TRBJ2-7,TRBV7-2,NA,CASSLFGGTYEQYF,TGTGCCAGCAGCTTATTTGGGGGGACCTACGAGCAGTACTTC
TRBD2,TRBJ2-1,TRBV27,few,CASSPWGGNEQFF,TGTGCCAGCAGTCCATGGGGGGGGAATGAGCAGTTCTTC
NA,TRBJ2-7,TRBV6-5,NA,CASRSSPGQAYEQYF,TGTGCCAGCAGGTCCTCCCCGGGACAAGCCTACGAGCAGTACTTC
TRBD1,TRBJ1-2,TRBV7-9,NA,CASSSTGDPHGYTF,TGTGCCAGCAGCTCGACAGGGGACCCTCATGGCTACACCTTC
NA,TRBJ2-7,TRBV7-2,few,CASSLADMTYEQYF,TGTGCCAGCAGCTTAGCCGACATGACCTACGAGCAGTACTTC
TRBD2,TRBJ2-1,TRBV9,NA,CASSLLGGENNEQFF,TGTGCCAGCAGCCTCCTGGGGGGGGAAAACAATGAGCAGTTCTTC
TRBD1,TRBJ2-1,TRBV29-1,few,CSVGQGGYNEQFF,TGCAGCGTTGGACAGGGGGGTTACAATGAGCAGTTCTTC
TRBD2,TRBJ2-5,TRBV9,few,CASRIKAGGGETQYF,TGTGCCAGCAGGATAAAAGCGGGAGGGGGGGAGACCCAGTACTTC
TRBD1,TRBJ2-5,TRBV7-9,few,CASMIQGGETQYF,TGTGCCAGCATGATACAGGGGGGAGAGACCCAGTACTTC
NA,TRBJ1-1,TRBV30,many,CAWRPGPLGAEAFF,TGTGCCTGGAGGCCGGGTCCGCTCGGGGCTGAAGCTTTCTTT
TRBD2,TRBJ2-3,TRBV7-3,NA,CASSVSGGTDTQYF,TGTGCTAGCAGCGTTAGCGGGGGCACAGATACGCAGTATTTT
TRBD2,TRBJ2-2,TRBV11-2,NA,CASSILAGGLTGELFF,TGTGCCAGCAGCATACTAGCGGGGGGCCTCACCGGGGAGCTGTTTTTT
NA,TRBJ2-7,TRBV4-3,few,CASSQEAQGFARYEQYF,TGCGCCAGCAGCCAAGAGGCCCAGGGGTTCGCTCGATACGAGCAGTACTTC
NA,TRBJ2-2,TRBV4-3,few,CASSQGGGRTGELFF,TGCGCCAGCAGCCAAGGGGGAGGACGCACCGGGGAGCTGTTTTTT
NA,TRBJ2-2,TRBV7-9,NA,CASSPGTSHTGELFF,TGTGCCAGCAGCCCCGGGACAAGCCACACCGGGGAGCTGTTTTTT
TRBD1,TRBJ2-1,TRBV18,few,CASSQLTGTYNEQFF,TGTGCCAGCTCACAGCTGACAGGGACATACAATGAGCAGTTCTTC
NA,TRBJ1-4,TRBV5-1,NA,CASSLVGPPRANEKLFF,TGCGCCAGCAGCTTGGTGGGCCCTCCCAGGGCTAATGAAAAACTGTTTTTT